This is a list of T cell receptor beta chains from one sample in a study of early T cells in non-severe SARS-CoV-2 infection. TCRdb itself ran the 5' RACE reads through MiXCR, one entry per CDR3 protein. Of more than 80,000 distinct CDR3 sequences listed, approximately 10% were seen once; the top ten hold around 4.7%. What was sequenced was whole blood. Source of these receptors: an adult who was a healthcare worker with PCR-confirmed SARS-CoV-2 infection or an uninfected control (not recorded which). Each CDR3 is given with its conserved first and last residue. A D gene is named only where the DNA matches it firmly. Clone size is given for some rows only: seen once, a few or many times, or a class if the clone is expanded.

>TRBV7-9|TRBJ1-2|many|NA
TGTGCCAGCAGTTTACAGGGAATCTATGGCTACACCTTC
CASSLQGIYGYTF
>TRBV29-1|TRBJ1-2|many|NA
TGCAGCGTTGAAGCCGACATCGTCGGCTATGGCTACACCTTC
CSVEADIVGYGYTF
>TRBV5-1|TRBJ1-1|few|NA
TGCGCCAGCAGCCAAGACAGCGCTGGGACCACTGAAGCTTTCTTT
CASSQDSAGTTEAFF
>TRBV12-3/TRBV12-4|TRBJ1-5|many|NA
TGTGCCAGCAGTTTTTACGGGAACCGCAATCAGCCCCAGCATTTT
CASSFYGNRNQPQHF
>TRBV2|TRBJ1-2|few|TRBD1
TGTGCCAGCAGATCACAGGGGAATGACTATGGCTACACCTTC
CASRSQGNDYGYTF
>TRBV7-6|TRBJ2-2|NA|NA
TGTGCCAGCAGATTTGGACTTTCCACCGGGGAGCTGTTTTTT
CASRFGLSTGELFF
>TRBV12-3/TRBV12-4|TRBJ2-3|many|NA
TGTGCCAGCAGTTTAATGGATACGCAGTATTTT
CASSLMDTQYF
>TRBV29-1|TRBJ1-1|many|TRBD1
TGCAGCGTTGAAAGGAGGCAGGGGGGAGCTTTCTTT
CSVERRQGGAFF
>TRBV12-3/TRBV12-4|TRBJ1-2|few|NA
TGTGCCAGCAGTGGGAGAAGGGGCTATGGCTACACCTTC
CASSGRRGYGYTF
>TRBV30|TRBJ1-1|NA|NA
TGTGCCTGCAGGGCGGCTGAAGCTTTCTTT
CACRAAEAFF